Listed here are 9 T cell receptor beta chains from one sample, sequenced in a study of blood T cell repertoires in COVID-19. Sequenced by immunoSEQ multiplex PCR; TCRdb stores in-frame clones only, minus some. This table holds 80,000 or so clones, about nine tenths found once. Sequenced sample: peripheral blood. Receptors were obtained from a man aged 45-65 years with acute or convalescent COVID-19.

This chain uses TRBV4-2 with TRBJ1-4, with 9 nucleotides matching TRBD1. With V trimmed by 7 bases and J by 7 bases, 7 bases remained unmatched. This CDR3 contains 14 residues. Germline values: CDR1 LGHNA, CDR2 YNFKEQ. CDR3 DNA: TGTGCCAGCAACCCGGGACAGGGCGGTGAAAAACTGTTTTTT. Encoded protein: CASNPGQGGEKLFF.

This chain connects TRBV5-1 to TRBJ2-3, with TRBD2 identical over 9 bases. CDR3 length equals 16 residues. Germline values: CDR1 SGHRS, CDR2 YFSETQ. The ends lost 1 base at V and 2 bases at J; junction bases unmatched: 5. Here the CDR3 reads CASSLSLAGSTDTQYF. The DNA for the CDR3 is TGCGCCAGCAGCTTGTCTCTAGCGGGGTCCACAGATACGCAGTATTTT.

The chain combines TRBV7-8 with TRBJ1-1, with 8 bases identical to TRBD1. V was pared by 9 bases and J by 5 bases, with 8 bases of the junction left unmatched. This CDR3 spans 13 amino acids. Germline CDR1 is SGHVS and CDR2 is FQNEAQ. CDR3 in amino acids: CASTTGGGTEAFF. The CDR3 coding sequence is TGTGCCAGTACTACAGGGGGGGGAACTGAAGCTTTCTTT.

The genes are TRBV2 and TRBJ2-3; 9 positions agree with TRBD1. In germline, CDR1 is SNHLY, CDR2 FYNNEI. This CDR3 comprises 15 residues. J lost 5 bases, V lost 4 bases, and 7 bases had no gene match. For the CDR3, the DNA is TGTGCCAGCAGTGGTCCGGGACAGGGTGTAGATACGCAGTATTTT. Residues: CASSGPGQGVDTQYF.

The chain is built from TRBV5-1 and TRBJ2-3; TRBD2 aligns across 7 bases. The CDR3 is made up of 16 amino acids. V lost 0 bases and J lost 2; bases outside the gene matches: 6. Germline V gene sequence: CDR1 SGHRS, CDR2 YFSETQ. The CDR3 DNA reads as TGCGCCAGCAGCTTGGGGATCAGCGGGGCCACAGATACGCAGTATTTT. This sequence encodes CASSLGISGATDTQYF.

V gene TRBV4-2 combines with J gene TRBJ2-5; possible D gene TRBD2, 6 bases. The germline CDR1 and CDR2 sequences are LGHNA and YNFKEQ. The germline V and J ends were trimmed by 0 bases and 5 bases, with 16 bases remaining between them. The CDR3 runs to 16 residues. In DNA, the CDR3 is TGTGCCAGCAGCCAAGATTCCCCCGCGGGACTGGAGACCCAGTACTTC. Translated: CASSQDSPAGLETQYF.

About this clone itself: Other DNA sequences in this sample translate to the same CDR3. The genes are TRBV12-3 or TRBV12-4 and TRBJ1-2; D call uncertain. The CDR3 is 13 amino acids. With 6 bases removed from V and 0 bases from J, the gap between germline ends came to 8 bases. The CDR3 reads CASSPTANYGYTF. CDR3 DNA: TGTGCCAGCAGCCCCACAGCTAACTATGGCTACACCTTC.

This clone is a singleton in its sample. The J gene is TRBJ1-1, the V gene TRBV7-9; 8 bases map to TRBD1. V gave up 5 bases and J gave up 4 bases; unmatched junction bases: 3. Per germline, CDR1 SEHNR and CDR2 FQNEAQ (reference sequence). The length of the CDR3 is 13 residues. DNA for the CDR3: TGTGCCAGCAGCCTGACAGGGGCCACTGAAGCTTTCTTT. The encoded protein is CASSLTGATEAFF. The variable domain in full, completed from reference TRBV7-9 and TRBJ1-1, reads DTGVSQNPRHKITKRGQNVTFRCDPISEHNRLYWYRQTLGQGPEFLTYFQNEAQLEKSRLLSDRFSAERPKGSFSTLEIQRTEQGDSAMYLCASSLTGATEAFFGQGTRLTVV.

The J gene is TRBJ2-7, the V gene TRBV27; 8 nucleotides line up with TRBD1. This CDR3 contains 13 residues. The germline CDR1 and CDR2 sequences are MNHEY and SMNVEV (reference sequence). Germline trimming cut 4 bases from V and 6 bases from J; bases unmatched to any gene: 5. The CDR3 here is CASSYGQGGEQYF. The CDR3 nucleotides read TGTGCCAGCAGTTATGGACAGGGAGGCGAGCAGTACTTC.